This T cell receptor (beta chain) is drawn from a study of control samples from healthy donors and cancer patients. Trimming pared 1 base from V and 0 bases from J, leaving 10 bases between. The CDR3 runs to 15 residues. Germline loops: CDR1 SGHDT, CDR2 YYEEEE. TCRdb keeps only in-frame clones here, not all; method: immunoSEQ multiplex PCR. This table has 150,000 to 200,000 clones, around 88% appearing once. The sample consisted of blood. The V and J genes are TRBV5-6 and TRBJ2-5; D not certain. This TCR derives from a woman in her 30s in good health. CDR3 coding DNA: TGTGCCAGCAGCTTGAGGCCCGGCGACCAAGAGACCCAGTACTTC. It encodes CASSLRPGDQETQYF.